Below, one T cell receptor beta chain is given with its context. No cognate antigen has been identified for it. No base quality information exists; no much larger clone differs at one position. The immunoSEQ Assay, a bias-controlled multiplex PCR, was used to amplify TCRbeta CDR3 regions from genomic DNA. As for the original processing: The number of nucleated cells in each sample was estimated by amplification of reference gene primers within the assay. Sequence reads were collapsed and filtered to measure the absolute abundance of every unique TCRbeta CDR3 rearrangement. For each sample, productive Simpson clonality was calculated as the square root of Simpson's diversity index over productive rearrangements. TCRdb took this table from immuneACCESS and kept in-frame rearrangements with V and J called. Such tables lack part of the clones; where checked against another copy, unresolved V genes explain under half of the gap, and the rest is unexplained. V and J calls and clone size follow that table, whereas D and trimming were derived from the DNA. This sample comprises 150,000 to 190,000 clones, 80% to 90% of them detected only once. The top ten clones comprise 7% to 10% of the sample.

V loses 3 bases, J loses 2 bases, and the germline ends lie 8 bases apart. The CDR3 goes from the cysteine to the phenylalanine over 15 residues. The read is trimmed to its CDR3 DNA, 45 bases read in frame from base 1. The germline V gene (reference sequence) gives CDR1 as LGHDT and CDR2 as YNNKEL. This entry belongs to a study of blood T cell repertoires in COVID-19 (dated by TCRdb to 2018 to 2021). With regard to the full study: Samples covering the acute and convalescent phases of COVID-19 were provided by collaborators in the United States, Italy and Spain. The material from the prospective study consisted of cDNA or gDNA derived from T cells, B-cell-depleted T cells, or PBMCs. The dataset comprised deeply sampled blood TCRbeta repertoires from subjects exposed to, actively infected with, or recovered from COVID-19. A freely available public database, intended as a resource for researchers studying the immune response to SARS-CoV-2, is where the repertoires were released. Samples were obtained from the ongoing ImmuneRACE study (first 160 participants) and from some 1,200 subjects provided by 6 global collaborators. The sample metadata nearly always contained a de-identified subject ID, COVID-19 status, age in years and sex. HLA class I and class II types, where available, came from metadata supplied by the sample provider rather than from assay-based typing.

In Seattle, one collaborating source enrolled patients while the infection was active and tracked those patients longitudinally over the course of disease. Whole blood was collected in K2EDTA tubes by collaborating institutions according to the institutions' own protocols. For TCRbeta analysis, collaborators shipped samples as frozen whole blood, isolated PBMCs, or DNA extracted from either of those sample types. Broad study findings and their caveats: How much clinical and demographic metadata was included differed by source and by participant, and the metadata was provided uncurated.

Sequencing was done on a sample of peripheral blood. The sequence links TRBV3-1 (or the pseudogene TRBV3-2) to TRBJ2-6, and the D gene may be TRBD1, 5 bases matching. This receptor was taken from an older woman with COVID-19, enrolled during active disease. The CDR3 corresponds to CASSQGRAGANVLTF. The sequence in DNA is TGTGCCAGCAGCCAGGGCAGGGCTGGGGCCAACGTCCTGACTTTC.